This T cell receptor beta chain was obtained from a study of long-term antiretroviral therapy in people with HIV. Background on the study: The oldest samples precede the 2015 immediate-ART recommendation by about a decade.

The CDR3 is 19 residues long. In germline, CDR1 is SEHNR, CDR2 FQNEAQ (reference sequence). V gave up 1 base and J gave up 0 bases, with 19 bases separating them. About this clone itself: What it binds is unknown.

At the survey level, the v3.0 immunoSEQ assay was run. Produced via immunoSEQ multiplex PCR; TCRdb's table is partial and in-frame only. This table has tens of thousands of clones, roughly 80% appearing once. Study conclusions and caveats: ART adherence, viral resistance and therapy changes were undocumented. The blood, collected between about 2003 and 2017, was possibly taken under older ART regimens.

This receptor was identified in a woman in her thirties with HIV. The chain employs TRBV7-9 and TRBJ1-3, with a weak D call TRBD1 (5 bases). Sequenced material: unsorted PBMCs, taken 0.2 years after starting antiretroviral therapy. The CDR3 loop is CASSLGGWDRPSSGNTIYF. CDR3 nucleotides: TGTGCCAGCAGCTTAGGGGGGTGGGACCGCCCAAGCTCTGGAAACACCATATATTTT.